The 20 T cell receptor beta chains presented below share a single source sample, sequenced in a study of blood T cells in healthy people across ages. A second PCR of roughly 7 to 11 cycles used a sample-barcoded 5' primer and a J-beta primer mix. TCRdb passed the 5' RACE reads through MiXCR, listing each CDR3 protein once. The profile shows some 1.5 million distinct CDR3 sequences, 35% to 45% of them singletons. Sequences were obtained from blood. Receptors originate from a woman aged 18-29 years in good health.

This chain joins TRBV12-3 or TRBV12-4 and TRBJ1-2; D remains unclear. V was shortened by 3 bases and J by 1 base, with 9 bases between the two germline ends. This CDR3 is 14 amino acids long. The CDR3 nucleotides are TGTGCCAGCAGTTTTCGAGGTTATAACTATGGCTACACCTTC. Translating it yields CASSFRGYNYGYTF.

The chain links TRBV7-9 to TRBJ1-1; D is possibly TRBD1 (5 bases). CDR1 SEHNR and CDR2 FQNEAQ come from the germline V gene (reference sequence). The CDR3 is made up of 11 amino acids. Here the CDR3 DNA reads TGTACTTCAGGGCTGAACACTGAAGCTTTCTTT. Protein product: CTSGLNTEAFF.

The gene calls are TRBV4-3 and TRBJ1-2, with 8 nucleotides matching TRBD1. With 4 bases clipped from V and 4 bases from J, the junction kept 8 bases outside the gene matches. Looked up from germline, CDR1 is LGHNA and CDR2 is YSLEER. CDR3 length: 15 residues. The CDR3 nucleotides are TGCGCCAGCAGCCGAGACCAGGGGGCTGGCTATGGCTACACCTTC. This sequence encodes CASSRDQGAGYGYTF.

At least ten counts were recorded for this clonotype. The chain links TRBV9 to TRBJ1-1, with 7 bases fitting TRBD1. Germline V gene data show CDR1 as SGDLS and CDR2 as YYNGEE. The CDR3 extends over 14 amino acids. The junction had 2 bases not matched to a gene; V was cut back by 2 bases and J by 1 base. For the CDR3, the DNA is TGTGCCAGCAGCGTCGGGACAGCGAACACTGAAGCTTTCTTT. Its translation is CASSVGTANTEAFF.

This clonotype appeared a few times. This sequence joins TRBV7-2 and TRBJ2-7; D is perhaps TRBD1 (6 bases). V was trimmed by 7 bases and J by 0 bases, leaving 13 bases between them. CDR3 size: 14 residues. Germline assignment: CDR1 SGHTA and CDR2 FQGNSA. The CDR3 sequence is CASKVGQPSYEQYF. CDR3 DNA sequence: TGTGCCAGCAAAGTTGGACAGCCCTCCTACGAGCAGTACTTC.

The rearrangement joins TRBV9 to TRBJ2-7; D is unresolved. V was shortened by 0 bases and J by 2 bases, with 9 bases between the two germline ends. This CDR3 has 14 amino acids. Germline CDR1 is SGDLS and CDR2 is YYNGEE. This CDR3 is CASSVAGQAYEQYF. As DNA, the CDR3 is TGTGCCAGCAGCGTAGCTGGGCAGGCCTACGAGCAGTACTTC.

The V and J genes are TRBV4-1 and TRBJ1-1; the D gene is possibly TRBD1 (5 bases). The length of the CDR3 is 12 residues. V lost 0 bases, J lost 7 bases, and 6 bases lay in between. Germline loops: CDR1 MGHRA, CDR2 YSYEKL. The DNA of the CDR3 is TGCGCCAGCAGCCAAGATAGGGGTGAAGCTTTCTTT. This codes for CASSQDRGEAFF.

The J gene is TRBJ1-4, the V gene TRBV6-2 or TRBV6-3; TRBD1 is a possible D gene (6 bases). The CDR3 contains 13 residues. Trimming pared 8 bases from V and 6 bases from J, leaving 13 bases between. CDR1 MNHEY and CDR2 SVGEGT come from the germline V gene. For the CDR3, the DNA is TGTGCCAGCTCCAGACAGGCTGATGAAAAACTGTTTTTT. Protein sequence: CASSRQADEKLFF.

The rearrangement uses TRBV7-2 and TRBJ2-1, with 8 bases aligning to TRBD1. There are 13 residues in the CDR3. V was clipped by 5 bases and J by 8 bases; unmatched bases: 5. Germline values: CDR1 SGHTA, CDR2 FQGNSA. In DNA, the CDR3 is TGTGCCAGCAGCGAGAACAGGGGGGATGAGCAGTTCTTC. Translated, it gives CASSENRGDEQFF. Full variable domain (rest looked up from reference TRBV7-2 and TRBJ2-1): GAGVSQSPSNKVTEKGKDVELRCDPISGHTALYWYRQSLGQGLEFLIYFQGNSAPDKSGLPSDRFSAERTGGSVSTLTIQRTQQEDSAVYLCASSENRGDEQFFGPGTRLTVL.

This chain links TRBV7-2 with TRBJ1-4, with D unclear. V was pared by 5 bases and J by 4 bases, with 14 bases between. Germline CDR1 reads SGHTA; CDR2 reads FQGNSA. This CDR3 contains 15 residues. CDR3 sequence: CASSPEGRINEKLFF. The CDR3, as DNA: TGTGCCAGCAGCCCGGAGGGCCGGATTAATGAAAAACTGTTTTTT. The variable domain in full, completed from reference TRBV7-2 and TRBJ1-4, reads GAGVSQSPSNKVTEKGKDVELRCDPISGHTALYWYRQSLGQGLEFLIYFQGNSAPDKSGLPSDRFSAERTGGSVSTLTIQRTQQEDSAVYLCASSPEGRINEKLFFGSGTQLSVL.

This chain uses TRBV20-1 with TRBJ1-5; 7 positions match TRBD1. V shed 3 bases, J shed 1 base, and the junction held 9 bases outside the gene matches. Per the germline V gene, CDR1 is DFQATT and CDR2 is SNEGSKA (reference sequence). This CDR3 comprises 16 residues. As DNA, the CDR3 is TGCAGTGCTAGTGCCACCGGGACAGTGAGCAATCAGCCCCAGCATTTT. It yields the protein CSASATGTVSNQPQHF.

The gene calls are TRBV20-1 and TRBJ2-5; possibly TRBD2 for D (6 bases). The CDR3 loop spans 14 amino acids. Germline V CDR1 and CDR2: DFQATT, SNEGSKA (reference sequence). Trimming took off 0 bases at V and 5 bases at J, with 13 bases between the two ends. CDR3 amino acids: CSARDFSGSETQYF. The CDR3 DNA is TGCAGTGCTAGAGATTTTAGCGGAAGTGAGACCCAGTACTTC.

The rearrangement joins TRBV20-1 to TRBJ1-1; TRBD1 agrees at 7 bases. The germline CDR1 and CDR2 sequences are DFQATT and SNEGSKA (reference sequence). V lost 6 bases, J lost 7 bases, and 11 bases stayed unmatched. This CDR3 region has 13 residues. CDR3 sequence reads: CSATDRALREAFF. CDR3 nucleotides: TGCAGTGCCACCGACAGGGCCCTTCGTGAAGCTTTCTTT.

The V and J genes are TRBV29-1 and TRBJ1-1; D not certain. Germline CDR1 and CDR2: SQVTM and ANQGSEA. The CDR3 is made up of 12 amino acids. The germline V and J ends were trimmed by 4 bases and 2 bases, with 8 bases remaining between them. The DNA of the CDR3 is TGCAGCGTTGCCCTTATTAACACTGAAGCTTTCTTT. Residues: CSVALINTEAFF. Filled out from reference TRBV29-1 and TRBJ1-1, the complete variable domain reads SAVISQKPSRDICQRGTSLTIQCQVDSQVTMMFWYRQQPGQSLTLIATANQGSEATYESGFVIDKFPISRPNLTFSTLTVSNMSPEDSSIYLCSVALINTEAFFGQGTRLTVV.

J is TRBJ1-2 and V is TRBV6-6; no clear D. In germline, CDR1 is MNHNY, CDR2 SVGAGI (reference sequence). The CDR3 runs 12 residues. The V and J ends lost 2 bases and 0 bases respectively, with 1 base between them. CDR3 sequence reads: CASSYPNYGYTF. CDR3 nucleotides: TGTGCCAGCAGTTACCCTAACTATGGCTACACCTTC.

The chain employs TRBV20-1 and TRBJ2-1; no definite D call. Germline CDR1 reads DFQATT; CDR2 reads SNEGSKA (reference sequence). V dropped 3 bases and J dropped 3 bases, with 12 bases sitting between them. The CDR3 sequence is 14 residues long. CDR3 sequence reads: CSASPAPIYNEQFF. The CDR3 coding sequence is TGCAGTGCTAGTCCAGCGCCCATCTACAATGAGCAGTTCTTC.

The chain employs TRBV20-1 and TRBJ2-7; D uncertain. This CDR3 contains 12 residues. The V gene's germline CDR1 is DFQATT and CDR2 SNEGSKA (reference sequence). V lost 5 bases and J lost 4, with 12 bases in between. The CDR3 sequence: CSAEPRLYEQYF. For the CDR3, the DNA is TGCAGTGCTGAGCCCAGGTTGTACGAGCAGTACTTC.

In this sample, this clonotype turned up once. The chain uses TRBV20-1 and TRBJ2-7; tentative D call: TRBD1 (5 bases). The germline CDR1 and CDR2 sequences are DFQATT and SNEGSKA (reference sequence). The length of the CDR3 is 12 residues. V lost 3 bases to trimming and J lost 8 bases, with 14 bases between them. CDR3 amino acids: CSASVGTGQQYF. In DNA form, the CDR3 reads TGCAGTGCTAGCGTCGGTACAGGACAGCAGTACTTC.

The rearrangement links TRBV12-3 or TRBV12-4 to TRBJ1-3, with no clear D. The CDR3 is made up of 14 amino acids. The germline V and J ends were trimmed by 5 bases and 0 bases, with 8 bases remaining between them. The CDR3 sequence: CASSHTLSGNTIYF. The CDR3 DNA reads TGTGCCAGCAGTCACACCCTCTCTGGAAACACCATATATTTT.

The CDR3 sequence: CASSWGGGAGEKLFF. The CDR3 nucleotides read TGTGCCAGCAGCTGGGGAGGGGGGGCTGGGGAAAAACTGTTTTTT. The chain carries TRBV12-3 or TRBV12-4 and TRBJ1-4; D might be TRBD1 (6 bases). Trimming shortened V by 6 bases and J by 8 bases, and 19 bases separated the two germline ends. This CDR3 region has 15 residues.